Listed below are T cell receptor beta chains from one sample, sequenced in a study of CXCR3-negative and CXCR3-positive naive CD8 T cells. TCRdb re-called the 5' RACE reads; one entry per CDR3 protein, DNA not given. The sample's table shows 80,000 to 100,000 distinct CDR3 sequences. The sample consisted of naive CXCR3+ CD8+ T cells from blood. The receptors come from a human donor in good health. Some clones in this sample may be carry-over from other donors' samples. CDR3s include the opening cysteine and the closing phenylalanine or tryptophan.

TRBJ2-7 16 TRBV14 CASSLARVGGSNEQYF
TRBJ2-1 14 TRBV28 CASTWGGGDNEQFF
TRBJ2-1 16 TRBV29-1 CSAEVDLGLQYNEQFF
TRBJ2-3 16 TRBV4-2 CASSQDGRVTTDTQYF
TRBJ2-3 14 TRBV7-7 CASSSQGSTDTQYF
TRBJ2-2 12 TRBV4-3 CASSQDSGELFF
TRBJ2-7 15 TRBV10-3 CAINSGQGRSYEQYF
TRBJ1-5 15 TRBV9 CASSVDLGGNQPQHF
TRBJ2-3 19 TRBV28 CASSLLDIASAGEEDTQYF
TRBJ1-5 15 TRBV30 CAWSVDRDSNQPQHF
TRBJ2-1 14 TRBV15 CATTPGTGGNEQFF
TRBJ2-2 15 TRBV12-3/TRBV12-4 CASSGLAGGTGELFF
TRBJ2-3 15 TRBV4-1 CASSQEPYTTDTQYF
TRBJ2-1 12 TRBV27 CASSLDGVEQFF
TRBJ2-1 13 TRBV5-1 CASSLGAGNEQFF
TRBJ1-5 14 TRBV12-3/TRBV12-4 CASSLVQGGQPQHF
TRBJ2-1 15 TRBV28 CASSLMGQGYNEQFF
TRBJ2-5 15 TRBV7-9 CASSFTPGPIETQYF
TRBJ2-5 14 TRBV7-7 CASSWDRAQETQYF
TRBJ2-1 18 TRBV4-3 CASSQGGSGGAAYNEQFF
TRBJ1-2 16 TRBV5-6 CASSLGTEVSYYGYTF
TRBJ2-7 16 TRBV29-1 CSVGFLRQGNSYEQYF
TRBJ1-6 12 TRBV7-9 CASSTDSSPLHF
TRBJ1-6 16 TRBV5-6 CASSLGLGGINSPLHF
TRBJ2-1 12 TRBV24-1 CATSEAGTLQFF
TRBJ2-7 14 TRBV28 CASAETGTDNEQYF
TRBJ2-1 13 TRBV19 CASSIGGDNEQFF
TRBJ1-2 13 TRBV20-1 CSARESPPWGYTF
TRBJ2-5 19 TRBV7-9 CASSPAPDENWEYQETQYF
TRBJ2-1 11 TRBV11-2 CASSLSGEQFF
TRBJ2-7 15 TRBV20-1 CSARPLAGDSYEQYF
TRBJ2-5 15 TRBV4-1 CASSSLAGAPETQYF
TRBJ1-6 16 TRBV10-1 CASSESTDGLNPPLHF
TRBJ2-7 16 TRBV29-1 CSVDQPGGQGRYEQYF
TRBJ2-7 14 TRBV9 CASSVGDRPNEQYF
TRBJ2-1 16 TRBV5-1 CASSQPGLAADNEQFF
TRBJ2-5 14 TRBV12-3/TRBV12-4 CASSFVWEQETQYF
TRBJ1-4 15 TRBV14 CASSLYRGTNEKLFF
TRBJ2-1 17 TRBV15 CATSRSHRDLGYNEQFF
TRBJ2-3 17 TRBV28 CASSSGLAGPFTDTQYF
TRBJ2-7 15 TRBV4-1 CASSQFRDREGEQYF
TRBJ1-2 16 TRBV12-3/TRBV12-4 CASSRNTGTGNDGYTF
TRBJ2-4 17 TRBV12-3/TRBV12-4 CASSSKPRTQAKSIQYF
TRBJ2-7 18 TRBV5-1 CASSLGTSGGHRSYEQYF
TRBJ2-7 15 TRBV4-1 CASSQGLPMGYEQYF
TRBJ1-2 13 TRBV7-6 CASSATENYGYTF
TRBJ2-7 14 TRBV9 CASSVSSGSYEQYF
TRBJ2-2 13 TRBV6-5 CASSLQAPGELFF
TRBJ2-3 14 TRBV3-1 CASSQVGAIDTQYF
TRBJ2-7 14 TRBV28 CASSLGGLGYELYF
TRBJ2-7 15 TRBV7-6 CASSSTSGGAYEQYF
TRBJ2-1 14 TRBV20-1 CSARYRVRYNEQFF
TRBJ2-2 15 TRBV4-1 CASSPRDPNTGELFF
TRBJ1-2 14 TRBV4-3 CASSQDRGRQGYTF
TRBJ2-7 14 TRBV7-9 CASSPTSGAYEQYF
TRBJ2-1 16 TRBV7-6 CASSRPSGTAYNEQFF
TRBJ2-7 14 TRBV6-2/TRBV6-3 CASTDGTGNYEQYF
TRBJ2-3 18 TRBV2 CASSHPSGLAGNQHTQYF